This T cell receptor beta chain was captured by sequencing in a study of T-cell reconstitution after alpha-beta-depleted transplantation in children. Whole-study findings and limits: Fresh T-cell production supplied most of the T-cell counts and diversity seen one year after transplant. Several hundred expanded graft clones reportedly gave rise to the alpha-beta T cells present about two months after transplant.

The CDR3 contains 17 residues. Germline V gene lookup returns CDR1 LGHNA and CDR2 YNFKEQ. Trimming removed 4 bases from V and 6 bases from J; junction bases left unmatched: 9. Note on this clonotype: The antigen is unknown.

Preparation of the TCRbeta library was carried out with unique molecular identifiers. TCRdb fed the PCR reads into MiXCR, producing one record per CDR3 protein. The sample comprises fewer than 750,000 distinct CDR3 sequences, 25% to 30% of which are singletons, and about a third rests with the top ten. The TCR was taken from a boy less than two years old with Wiskott-Aldrich syndrome, due to receive a stem cell transplant. The sequencing used PBMCs, collected before TCRalphabeta/CD19-depleted stem cell transplant. This chain uses TRBV4-2 with TRBJ2-3; 14 bases fit TRBD2. For the CDR3, the DNA is TGTGCCAGCAGCCCAAGTGGGACTAGCGGGAGTCACGATACGCAGTATTTT. It encodes CASSPSGTSGSHDTQYF.